Listed below are T cell receptor beta chains from one sample, sequenced in a study of T cells in Graves' hyperthyroidism and ophthalmopathy. Each CDR3 protein is one row after TCRdb ran MiXCR on the multiplex PCR reads. Of 500,000 to 600,000 distinct CDR3 sequences in the sample, approximately 49% were seen once. The sequencing input was peripheral blood or thyroid tissue (not recorded which). The receptors derive from an adult woman with Graves' disease, either hyperthyroidism or ophthalmopathy (not recorded which). Each CDR3 is given with its conserved first and last residue. D genes are given only for firm matches. The size entry is marked missing in some rows and otherwise reads once, few, many or a size class.

d_call,clone_size,j_call,v_call,cdr3_nt,cdr3_aa
NA,NA,TRBJ1-2,TRBV20-1,TGCAGTGCTAGAGATCCGGCGGATGGCTACACCTTC,CSARDPADGYTF
NA,NA,TRBJ1-2,TRBV25-1,TGTGCCAGCTTAGAGACCTGGGGCTACACCTTC,CASLETWGYTF
NA,NA,TRBJ1-4,TRBV20-1,TGCAGTGCTAGCCGGCCGAATGAAAAACTGTTTTTT,CSASRPNEKLFF
NA,many,TRBJ1-1,TRBV5-1,TGCGCCAGCGCCGGATCATCGGGGGCTAACACTGAAGCTTTCTTT,CASAGSSGANTEAFF
TRBD1,NA,TRBJ2-5,TRBV6-1,TGTGCCAGCAGTGAAGAACCGACAGGGGGACACCGCGAGACCCAGTACTTC,CASSEEPTGGHRETQYF
NA,NA,TRBJ2-2,TRBV29-1,TGCAGCGTGGAAGATCTAGCTACGTCGACCGGGGAGCTGTTTTTT,CSVEDLATSTGELFF
TRBD1,NA,TRBJ1-3,TRBV2,TGTGCCAGCAGCCAGACAGGGACAAGCTCTGGAAACACCATATATTTT,CASSQTGTSSGNTIYF
TRBD2,NA,TRBJ2-2,TRBV7-2,TGTGCCAGCAGCTTAAACCTAGCGGGCACCGGGGAGCTGTTTTTT,CASSLNLAGTGELFF
NA,many,TRBJ1-1,TRBV29-1,TGCAGCGTTGTGCAAACTGAAGCTTTCTTT,CSVVQTEAFF
NA,NA,TRBJ1-2,TRBV10-3,TGTGCCATCAGTAGGGACGGTCGCGGCTACACCTTC,CAISRDGRGYTF
TRBD2,many,TRBJ2-7,TRBV7-2,TGTGCCAGCAGCTTAGTGAGCGGGGCGACCTACGAGCAGTACTTC,CASSLVSGATYEQYF
NA,NA,TRBJ1-2,TRBV19,TGTGCCAGTAGTATGGACAGATATGGCTACACCTTC,CASSMDRYGYTF
NA,NA,TRBJ2-2,TRBV7-9,TGTGCCAGCAGCGCGGAGAGCACCGGGGAGCTGTTTTTT,CASSAESTGELFF
NA,few,TRBJ1-2,TRBV20-1,TGCAGTGCTTATACCCGGGGGGCTAACTATGGCTACACCTTC,CSAYTRGANYGYTF
NA,many,TRBJ2-5,TRBV9,TGTGCCAGCAGCGTAGAGGAGGGGCGCTGGGAGACCCAGTACTTC,CASSVEEGRWETQYF
TRBD1,NA,TRBJ2-7,TRBV20-1,TGCAGTGCTAGAGATCAGGGGACAGCGACCTACGAGCAGTACTTC,CSARDQGTATYEQYF
NA,many,TRBJ1-6,TRBV4-1,TGCGCCAGCAGCCAAGGGCCAGCTTCACCCCTCCACTTT,CASSQGPASPLHF
NA,once,TRBJ1-2,TRBV15,TGTGCCACCAGCAGAGTAGCGGGAACCTATGGCTACACCTTC,CATSRVAGTYGYTF
TRBD1,many,TRBJ1-5,TRBV2,TGTGCCAGCAGCACCTCAGGGGGCGTCTATCAGCCCCAGCATTTT,CASSTSGGVYQPQHF
TRBD2,NA,TRBJ2-2,TRBV10-2,TGCGCCACCCTACTAGCGCCGAACACCGGGGAGCTGTTTTTT,CATLLAPNTGELFF
TRBD1,NA,TRBJ1-1,TRBV7-9,TGTGCCAGCAGCCCCCCGGGGACAGGGGCCGCTTTCTTT,CASSPPGTGAAFF
NA,once,TRBJ1-2,TRBV15,TGTGCCAGCAACCCGACGGGCCATAACTATGGCTACACCTTC,CASNPTGHNYGYTF
NA,NA,TRBJ2-7,TRBV29-1,TGCAGCGTCCGCCGCCAGTTTTCCTACGAGCAGTACTTC,CSVRRQFSYEQYF
TRBD1,NA,TRBJ2-5,TRBV9,TGTGCCAGCAGCTCCCGGGACAGGGTCCTTGAGACCCAGTACTTC,CASSSRDRVLETQYF
NA,many,TRBJ2-5,TRBV29-1,TGCAGCGTTGAAAGAACAGGGAGGGAGACCCAGTACTTC,CSVERTGRETQYF
NA,few,TRBJ1-2,TRBV7-8,TGTGCCAGCAGTGCCGGACGGTATGGCTACACCTTC,CASSAGRYGYTF
NA,NA,TRBJ2-5,TRBV20-1,TGCAGTGCTATAGGCGTAACAGGGCTGGAGACCCAGTACTTC,CSAIGVTGLETQYF
NA,once,TRBJ2-7,TRBV11-2,TGTGCCAGCAGCTTGTTCGCACGCCTCGGCTACGAGCAGTACTTC,CASSLFARLGYEQYF